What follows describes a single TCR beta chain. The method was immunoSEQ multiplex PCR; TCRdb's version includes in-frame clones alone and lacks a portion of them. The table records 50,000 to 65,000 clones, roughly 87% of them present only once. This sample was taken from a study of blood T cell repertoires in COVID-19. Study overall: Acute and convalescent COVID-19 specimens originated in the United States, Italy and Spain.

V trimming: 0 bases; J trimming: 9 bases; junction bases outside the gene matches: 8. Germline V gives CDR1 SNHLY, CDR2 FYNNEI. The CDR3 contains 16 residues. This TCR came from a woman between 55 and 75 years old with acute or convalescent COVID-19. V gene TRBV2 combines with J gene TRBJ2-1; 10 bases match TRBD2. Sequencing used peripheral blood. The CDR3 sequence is CASSEARAGGPSEQFF. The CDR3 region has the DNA TGTGCCAGCAGTGAAGCACGAGCGGGGGGGCCGAGTGAGCAGTTCTTC.